A single sample gave rise to the 15 T cell receptor beta chains below, sequenced in a study of cytomegalovirus exposure and HLA in healthy donors. Clones were sequenced by immunoSEQ multiplex PCR, and TCRdb holds only the in-frame ones, with some missing. Among about 120,000 clones listed, approximately 89% were seen once. The sample comprised PBMCs. These receptors all come from a young man in good health and CMV-seronegative.

The chain couples TRBV10-3 to TRBJ2-7; D possibly corresponds to TRBD1 (6 bases). CDR3 length: 15 residues. Germline V CDR1 and CDR2: ENHRY, SYGVKD. The germline V and J ends were trimmed by 3 bases and 3 bases, with 15 bases remaining between them. The CDR3 here is CAISDWGQGVYEQYF. CDR3 in DNA: TGTGCCATCAGTGATTGGGGGCAGGGTGTCTACGAGCAGTACTTC.

The rearrangement links TRBV19 to TRBJ2-7; 7 nucleotides align to TRBD1. CDR3 length: 19 amino acids. V was clipped by 3 bases and J by 4 bases; unmatched bases: 21. Germline CDR1 and CDR2: LNHDA and SQIVND (reference sequence). DNA of the CDR3: TGTGCCAGTAGTATCGGGACAGTGGGTGATTTAACTTCACCTTACGAGCAGTACTTC. The encoded protein is CASSIGTVGDLTSPYEQYF.

The CDR3 sequence: CASSSSGGSSYNEQFF. The DNA for the CDR3 is TGTGCCAGCAGTTCTAGCGGGGGCAGCTCCTACAATGAGCAGTTCTTC. The chain joins TRBV2 to TRBJ2-1; 10 bases are a match to TRBD2. This CDR3 has 16 residues. Germline CDR1 SNHLY, CDR2 FYNNEI. Trimming cost V 5 bases and J 0 bases; bases outside gene matches: 4.

The chain combines TRBV12-1 with TRBJ2-1; TRBD2 was called by the table and not checked on the DNA. TRBV12-1 is a pseudogene segment. This CDR3 spans 15 amino acids. DNA for the CDR3: TGTGCCAGCAGCCTGACTAGCGGGAGCTACAATGAGCAGTTCTTC. Protein sequence: CASSLTSGSYNEQFF.

This rearrangement joins TRBV28 to TRBJ2-7, with 12 bases aligning to TRBD1. The CDR3 runs to 17 residues. Germline V gene sequence: CDR1 MDHEN, CDR2 SYDVKM. V shed 3 bases, J shed 10 bases, and the junction held 16 bases outside the gene matches. CDR3 bases: TGTGCCAGCAGTTTTATCGGACCCGGGACAGGGGGCCCCGAACAGTACTTC. This gives the protein CASSFIGPGTGGPEQYF.

The V and J genes are TRBV19 and TRBJ1-1, with a weak D call TRBD1 (5 bases). Germline CDR1 is LNHDA and CDR2 is SQIVND (reference sequence). The CDR3 is 15 amino acids. The germline V and J ends were trimmed by 3 bases and 0 bases, with 11 bases remaining between them. The CDR3: CASSIRQNLNTEAFF. CDR3 bases: TGTGCCAGTAGTATCAGACAGAACCTGAACACTGAAGCTTTCTTT.

This chain links TRBV6-5 with TRBJ2-3; TRBD2 is a possible D gene (5 bases). The V end was cut by 2 bases, the J end by 4 bases, with 16 bases between. Germline V gene data show CDR1 as MNHEY and CDR2 as SVGAGI. The CDR3 covers 16 residues. The CDR3 sequence: CASSYSLLVAPDTQYF. In nucleotides, the CDR3 is TGTGCCAGCAGTTACAGTCTACTAGTAGCCCCAGATACGCAGTATTTT.

This clone was seen only once. The rearrangement links TRBV4-1 to TRBJ1-5; unclear D gene. Germline V gives CDR1 MGHRA, CDR2 YSYEKL. With 0 bases removed from V and 2 bases from J, the gap between germline ends came to 17 bases. This CDR3 region has 18 residues. For the CDR3, the DNA is TGCGCCAGCAGCCAAGATTTAAAGCGAGGGTACGGCAATCAGCCCCAGCATTTT. Translation gives CASSQDLKRGYGNQPQHF.

The V gene is TRBV25-1, the J gene TRBJ2-7, with TRBD1 matching 9 bases. V was pared by 6 bases and J by 5 bases, with 8 bases of the junction left unmatched. The CDR3 loop spans 14 amino acids. The V gene's germline CDR1 is MGHDK and CDR2 SYGVNS. CDR3 bases: TGTGCCAGCAGGGTACAGGGGGCAGTCGACGAGCAGTACTTC. It is translated as CASRVQGAVDEQYF.

The CDR3 here is CASSSIDRGGYTF. CDR3 DNA: TGTGCCAGCAGTTCCATAGACAGGGGTGGCTACACCTTC. The genes are TRBV6-5 and TRBJ1-2, with 8 positions matching TRBD1. The ends lost 4 bases at V and 7 bases at J; junction bases unmatched: 5. From germline, CDR1 is MNHEY and CDR2 SVGAGI. The CDR3 runs to 13 residues.

J is TRBJ1-5 and V is TRBV7-2, with TRBD1 as a possible D gene (5 bases). V lost 7 bases to trimming and J lost 6 bases, with 19 bases between them. The V gene's germline CDR1 is SGHTA and CDR2 FQGNSA. The CDR3 spans 15 residues. CDR3 in DNA: TGTGCCAGCACCATAAATGGAGGGGCTTCTCAGCCCCAGCATTTT. Translation: CASTINGGASQPQHF.

The rearrangement joins TRBV19 to TRBJ1-4; unclear D gene. The CDR3 runs 16 residues. Germline CDR1 and CDR2: LNHDA and SQIVND (reference sequence). Trimming pared 4 bases from V and 3 bases from J, leaving 15 bases between. CDR3 nucleotide sequence: TGTGCCAGTAGTAGAACCTCAGTGTCAGCTAATGAAAAACTGTTTTTT. It is translated as CASSRTSVSANEKLFF.

The CDR3 sequence: CATREAGANVLTF. The CDR3 DNA follows: TGTGCCACCCGGGAAGCTGGGGCCAACGTCCTGACTTTC. J is TRBJ2-6 and V is TRBV19; maybe TRBD2 (5 bases). Germline loops: CDR1 LNHDA, CDR2 SQIVND (reference sequence). Trimming took 10 bases from V and 2 from J, leaving 9 bases between them. The CDR3 totals 13 residues.

V and J are TRBV5-1 and TRBJ1-5, with D possibly TRBD1 on 5 matching bases. The CDR3 runs to 15 residues. V lost 4 bases and J 8 bases, leaving 19 bases between the germline ends. Germline loops: CDR1 SGHRS, CDR2 YFSETQ. The CDR3 reads CASSLDGGLREPQHF. CDR3 DNA: TGCGCCAGCAGCCTGGACGGGGGATTGAGGGAGCCCCAGCATTTT.

This chain joins TRBV27 and TRBJ1-6, with TRBD1 as a possible D gene (5 bases). The V and J ends lost 4 bases and 6 bases respectively, with 10 bases between them. CDR1 is MNHEY and CDR2 is SMNVEV in the germline V gene (reference sequence). The CDR3 spans 14 residues. The CDR3 is CASSWGVGNSPLHF. DNA for the CDR3: TGTGCCAGCAGTTGGGGGGTCGGTAATTCACCCCTCCACTTT.